This is a list of T cell receptor beta chains from one sample in a study of shared clonotypes between healthy human individuals. Assay used: immunoSEQ multiplex PCR; TCRdb lists only in-frame clones, some missing. Of under 1,100,000 clones listed, around 78% are singletons. Sample: memory CD4+ T cells from PBMCs. The receptors stem from a young man in good health. Some clones in this sample may be carry-over from other donors' samples. Both conserved end residues are trimmed from each CDR3. D genes are given only for firm matches. The size of a clone is reported for some rows only, either as once, few or many, or as a class for expanded clones.

TRBJ2-5 | . | TRBV5-1 | . | ASSLGPAGLETQY
TRBJ1-1 | . | TRBV7-3 | . | ASSLSGTEAF
TRBJ2-2 | . | TRBV4-1 | . | ASSQAPGTGELF
TRBJ2-5 | . | TRBV9 | . | ASSVASKETQY
TRBJ2-3 | TRBD2 | TRBV7-2 | . | ASSSRIAGPTDTQY
TRBJ1-2 | . | TRBV5-4 | . | ASSMAGGLGYGYT
TRBJ2-2 | . | TRBV30 | . | AWSTTMGGELF
TRBJ2-3 | . | TRBV30 | few | AWSNGPGRGDTQY
TRBJ1-4 | . | TRBV5-1 | . | ASSWRRTEGTNEKLF
TRBJ2-6 | . | TRBV2 | . | ASSAGANVLT
TRBJ1-4 | . | TRBV28 | . | ASSPSSEKLF
TRBJ1-1 | . | TRBV6-5 | few | ASSSNSGIPVGAF
TRBJ2-1 | . | TRBV4-1 | . | ASSQAGDEQF
TRBJ1-3 | . | TRBV27 | . | ARLQGRSSGNTIY
TRBJ2-2 | . | TRBV7-9 | . | ASSPQPGELF
TRBJ2-7 | . | TRBV27 | once | ASHLSSGDEQY
TRBJ2-3 | . | TRBV11-3 | few | ASSLGVAGSDTQY
TRBJ2-6 | . | TRBV25-1 | . | ASSGSGANVLT
TRBJ2-2 | . | TRBV5-4 | . | ASSFRWAGSGTGELF
TRBJ2-3 | . | TRBV2 | . | ASSDDRTTDTQY
TRBJ2-3 | . | TRBV5-4 | . | ASSPSPWGADTQY
TRBJ1-1 | TRBD1 | TRBV5-1 | . | ASGDRGNTEAF
TRBJ1-1 | . | TRBV19 | . | ASSPRGRRKENTEAF
TRBJ2-2 | . | TRBV6-5 | . | ASTTANTGELF
TRBJ2-6 | . | TRBV28 | . | ASNGALAGANVLT
TRBJ1-5 | TRBD1 | TRBV6-6 | . | ASSYYGQGGQPQH
TRBJ2-3 | . | TRBV2 | once | ASSDRGQSTDTQY
TRBJ1-4 | . | TRBV30 | . | AWRDNNEKLF
TRBJ1-4 | TRBD1 | TRBV6-1 | . | ASSNWDRSEKLF
TRBJ2-3 | TRBD2 | TRBV18 | . | ASSGTIRGDTQY
TRBJ2-7 | TRBD1 | TRBV2 | . | ASSEAPGQGTYEQY
TRBJ1-2 | TRBD1 | TRBV27 | . | ASSADRVGGYT
TRBJ1-5 | . | TRBV18 | . | ASSPQVESNQPQH
TRBJ1-5 | . | TRBV7-8 | . | ASSLMGDYNQPQH
TRBJ2-3 | . | TRBV5-4 | . | ASSLTGSTDTQY
TRBJ1-1 | . | TRBV29-1 | . | SVVLLGANTEAF
TRBJ2-2 | . | TRBV9 | many | ASSVSVGDPAGELF
TRBJ2-1 | . | TRBV7-3 | . | ASSPQWSSYNEQF
TRBJ1-5 | TRBD1 | TRBV6-1 | few | ASRQGSNQPQH
TRBJ2-7 | TRBD2 | TRBV5-1 | . | ASSYEDGRGEQY
TRBJ2-2 | . | TRBV14 | . | ASSQGEWGHGELF
TRBJ1-1 | . | TRBV27 | . | ASSLSSFYRDDTEAF
TRBJ2-6 | . | TRBV7-8 | . | ASSRGGANVLT
TRBJ2-7 | . | TRBV20-1 | . | SALHRDEQY
TRBJ2-7 | . | TRBV18 | once | ASSPLAEREPY
TRBJ1-1 | TRBD1 | TRBV18 | . | ASSPFRTGNTEAF
TRBJ1-6 | . | TRBV6-5 | . | ASSYGPGWPLH
TRBJ2-1 | . | TRBV28 | . | ASIFGGEQF
TRBJ2-2 | TRBD1 | TRBV2 | many | ASTGTGGAIGELF
TRBJ1-2 | TRBD1 | TRBV7-2 | . | ASSPGQGIYT
TRBJ2-1 | TRBD2 | TRBV7-8 | . | ASSLRGGSGMYNEQF
TRBJ2-1 | . | TRBV4-3 | . | ASSSRGITHSYNEQF
TRBJ2-4 | . | TRBV25-1 | . | ASSDQQAAKNIQY
TRBJ2-7 | TRBD2 | TRBV4-1 | . | ASSQSRSSGRSEQY
TRBJ1-4 | . | TRBV7-8 | . | ASSLSPSTGYKEKLF
TRBJ2-1 | . | TRBV5-1 | . | ASSVGPGAANEQF
TRBJ2-7 | . | TRBV4-2 | . | ASSQELGAHDYEQY
TRBJ1-2 | TRBD1 | TRBV19 | . | ASSPSGQGIYGYT
TRBJ1-3 | . | TRBV4-1 | . | ASSQVDRFFSGNTIY